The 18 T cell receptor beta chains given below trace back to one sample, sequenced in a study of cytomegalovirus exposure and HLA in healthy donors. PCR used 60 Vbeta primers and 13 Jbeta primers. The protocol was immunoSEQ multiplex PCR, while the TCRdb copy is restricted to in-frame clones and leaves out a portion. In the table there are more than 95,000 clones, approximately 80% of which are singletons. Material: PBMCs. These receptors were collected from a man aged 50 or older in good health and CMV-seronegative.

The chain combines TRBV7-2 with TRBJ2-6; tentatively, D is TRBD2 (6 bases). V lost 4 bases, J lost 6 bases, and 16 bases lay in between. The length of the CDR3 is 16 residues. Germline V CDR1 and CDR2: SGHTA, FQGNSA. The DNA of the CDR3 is TGTGCCAGCAGCTCAGCGGGCCGTCATGAGGCCAACGTCCTGACTTTC. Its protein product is CASSSAGRHEANVLTF.

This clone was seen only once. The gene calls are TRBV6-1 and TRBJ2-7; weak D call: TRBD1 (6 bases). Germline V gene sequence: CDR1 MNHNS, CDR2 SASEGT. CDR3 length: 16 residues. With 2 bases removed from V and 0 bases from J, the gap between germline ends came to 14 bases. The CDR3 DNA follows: TGTGCCAGCAGTGAATATGGACAGAGATTCTCCTACGAGCAGTACTTC. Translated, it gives CASSEYGQRFSYEQYF.

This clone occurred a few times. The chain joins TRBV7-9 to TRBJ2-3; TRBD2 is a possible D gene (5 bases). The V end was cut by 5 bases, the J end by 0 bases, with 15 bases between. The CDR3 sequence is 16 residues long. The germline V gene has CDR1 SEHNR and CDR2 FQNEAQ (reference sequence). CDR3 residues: CASSPDYHPSTDTQYF. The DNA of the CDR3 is TGTGCCAGCAGCCCAGACTACCATCCTAGCACAGATACGCAGTATTTT.

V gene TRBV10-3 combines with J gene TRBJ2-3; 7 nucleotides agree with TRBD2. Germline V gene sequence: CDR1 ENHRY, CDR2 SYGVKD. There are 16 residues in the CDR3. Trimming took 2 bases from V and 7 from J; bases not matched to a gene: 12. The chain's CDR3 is CAISEPSGASDHTQYF. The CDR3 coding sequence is TGTGCCATCAGTGAGCCAAGCGGGGCTTCCGACCATACGCAGTATTTT.

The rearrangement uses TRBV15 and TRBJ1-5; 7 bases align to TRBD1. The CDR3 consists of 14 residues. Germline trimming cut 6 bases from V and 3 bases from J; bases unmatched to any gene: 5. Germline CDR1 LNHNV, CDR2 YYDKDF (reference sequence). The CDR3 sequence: CATREDRLNQPQHF. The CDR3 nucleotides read TGTGCCACCAGGGAGGACAGGCTCAATCAGCCCCAGCATTTT.

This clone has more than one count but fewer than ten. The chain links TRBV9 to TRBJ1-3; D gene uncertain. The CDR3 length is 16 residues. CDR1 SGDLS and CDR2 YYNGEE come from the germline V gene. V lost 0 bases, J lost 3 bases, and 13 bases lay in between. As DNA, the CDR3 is TGTGCCAGCAGCGTAGGGAGTCTCAATCTTGGAAACACCATATATTTT. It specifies CASSVGSLNLGNTIYF.

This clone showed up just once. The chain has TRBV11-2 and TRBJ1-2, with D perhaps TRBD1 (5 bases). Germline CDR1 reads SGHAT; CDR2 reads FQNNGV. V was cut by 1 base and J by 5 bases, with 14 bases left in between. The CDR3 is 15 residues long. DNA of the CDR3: TGTGCCAGCAGCTTAGTTGTGGGGGGTCGGTATGGCTACACCTTC. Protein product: CASSLVVGGRYGYTF.

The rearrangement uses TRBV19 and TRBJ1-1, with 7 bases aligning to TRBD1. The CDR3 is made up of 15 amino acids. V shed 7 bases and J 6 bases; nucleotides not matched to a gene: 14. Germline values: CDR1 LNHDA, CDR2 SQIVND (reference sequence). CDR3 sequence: CASTISGGSDSEAFF. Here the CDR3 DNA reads TGTGCCAGTACCATTTCAGGGGGGTCAGACTCTGAAGCTTTCTTT.

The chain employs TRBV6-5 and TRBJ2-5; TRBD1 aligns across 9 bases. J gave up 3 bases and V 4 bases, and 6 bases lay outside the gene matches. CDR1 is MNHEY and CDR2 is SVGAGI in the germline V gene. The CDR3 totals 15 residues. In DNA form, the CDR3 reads TGTGCCAGCAGTTTCGGGACAGGGATTAAAGAGACCCAGTACTTC. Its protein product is CASSFGTGIKETQYF.

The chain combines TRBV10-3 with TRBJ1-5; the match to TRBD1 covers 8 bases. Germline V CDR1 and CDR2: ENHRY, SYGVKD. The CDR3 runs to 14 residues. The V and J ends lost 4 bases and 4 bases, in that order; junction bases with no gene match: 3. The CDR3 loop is CAISAGQGNQPQHF. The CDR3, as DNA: TGTGCCATCAGTGCCGGACAGGGTAATCAGCCCCAGCATTTT.

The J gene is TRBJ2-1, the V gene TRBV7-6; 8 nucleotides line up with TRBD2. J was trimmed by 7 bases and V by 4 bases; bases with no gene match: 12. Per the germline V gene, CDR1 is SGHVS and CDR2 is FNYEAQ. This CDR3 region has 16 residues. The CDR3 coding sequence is TGTGCCAGCAGCTCATCTGGGCGGGGGGCCCTTAATGAGCAGTTCTTC. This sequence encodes CASSSSGRGALNEQFF.

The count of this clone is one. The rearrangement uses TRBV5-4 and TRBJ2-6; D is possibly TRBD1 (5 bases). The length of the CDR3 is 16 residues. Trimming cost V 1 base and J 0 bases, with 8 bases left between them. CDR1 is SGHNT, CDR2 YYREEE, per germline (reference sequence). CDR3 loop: CASSLTGSSGANVLTF. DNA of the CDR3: TGTGCCAGCAGCTTGACAGGTAGCTCTGGGGCCAACGTCCTGACTTTC. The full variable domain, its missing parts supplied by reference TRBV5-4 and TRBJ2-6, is ETGVTQSPTHLIKTRGQQVTLRCSSQSGHNTVSWYQQALGQGPQFIFQYYREEENGRGNFPPRFSGLQFPNYSSELNVNALELDDSALYLCASSLTGSSGANVLTFGAGSRLTVL.

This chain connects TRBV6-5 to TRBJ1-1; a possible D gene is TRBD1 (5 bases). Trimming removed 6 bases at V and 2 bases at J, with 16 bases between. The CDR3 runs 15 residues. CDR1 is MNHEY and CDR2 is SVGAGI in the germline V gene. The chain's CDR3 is CASSRGSGGNTEAFF. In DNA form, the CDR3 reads TGTGCCAGCAGCCGGGGCTCCGGGGGAAACACTGAAGCTTTCTTT.

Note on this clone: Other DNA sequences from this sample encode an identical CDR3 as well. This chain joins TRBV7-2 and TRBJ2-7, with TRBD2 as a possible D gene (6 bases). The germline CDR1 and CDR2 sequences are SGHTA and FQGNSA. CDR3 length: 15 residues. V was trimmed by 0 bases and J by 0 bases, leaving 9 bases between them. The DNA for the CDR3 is TGTGCCAGCAGCTTAGCTTCCGGGGGCTCCTACGAGCAGTACTTC. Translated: CASSLASGGSYEQYF.

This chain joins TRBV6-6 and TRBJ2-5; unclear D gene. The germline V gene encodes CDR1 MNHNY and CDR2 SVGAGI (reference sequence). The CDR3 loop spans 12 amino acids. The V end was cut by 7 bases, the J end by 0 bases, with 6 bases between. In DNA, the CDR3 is TGTGCCAGCAACACCTACCAAGAGACCCAGTACTTC. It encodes CASNTYQETQYF.

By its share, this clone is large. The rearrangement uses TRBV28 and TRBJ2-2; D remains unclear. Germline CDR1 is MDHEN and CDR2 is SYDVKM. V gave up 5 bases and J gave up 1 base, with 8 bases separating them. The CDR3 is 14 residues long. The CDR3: CASSTSGNTGELFF. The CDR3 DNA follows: TGTGCCAGCAGTACTTCCGGGAACACCGGGGAGCTGTTTTTT.

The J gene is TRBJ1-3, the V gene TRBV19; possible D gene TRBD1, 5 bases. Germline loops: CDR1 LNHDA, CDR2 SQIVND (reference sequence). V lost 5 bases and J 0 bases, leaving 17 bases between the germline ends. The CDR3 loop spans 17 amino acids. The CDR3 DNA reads TGTGCCAGTAGTCCCCCAGCGGGGGATAGCTCTGGAAACACCATATATTTT. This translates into CASSPPAGDSSGNTIYF.

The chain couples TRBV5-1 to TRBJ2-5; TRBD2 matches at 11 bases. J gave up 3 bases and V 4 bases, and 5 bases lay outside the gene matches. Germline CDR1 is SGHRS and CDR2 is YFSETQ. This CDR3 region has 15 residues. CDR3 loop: CASSPLAGGEETQYF. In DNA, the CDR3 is TGCGCCAGCAGCCCCTTAGCGGGGGGGGAAGAGACCCAGTACTTC.